This T cell receptor (beta chain) was captured in a study of beta chain features in type 1 diabetes (dated 2018 in TCRdb). For the study in its entirety: Mean age, gender distribution, total cell number and subset yield did not differ between patients and healthy donors. A total of some 110 million sorted cells were examined across all samples, and the number of cells per subset was strongly correlated with RNA yield. In the study, TCRB repertoires of sorted circulating CD4+ T cell subsets from recently diagnosed type 1 diabetes patients were compared with those of matched healthy donors. Naive and central memory subsets were obtained from all 30 or so donors, but regulatory and stem cell-like memory subsets were isolated from only 8 patients and roughly 8 healthy donors.

In its sample, this clone comes out as medium-sized (0.01 to 0.1%). Its antigen is not yet known. Base qualities are not recorded, but no much larger clone differs from it by a single base. Each donor gave one peripheral blood draw, averaging approximately 0.12 L, which was collected into heparinised tubes. Using a panel that included CD45RO, CCR7, CD25, CD127, CD95 and CD27, naive, central memory, regulatory and stem cell-like memory CD4+ T cells were sorted on a BD FACSAria II. A purity above 95% was achieved for all sorted populations. PBMCs were separated immediately by Lymphoprep density gradient centrifugation and were stained directly, without being cultured. Samples were stained and sorted in pairs, with one healthy donor and one patient per experiment, so that batch effects were minimized. V is cut by 0 bases and J by 5 bases, and the space between the germline ends is 10 bases. The CDR3 runs 15 amino acids, cysteine and phenylalanine included. Only the CDR3 portion is preserved as DNA: 45 bases, with reading frame beginning at the first base. The germline V gene specifies MNHEY as CDR1 and SVGAGI as CDR2.

The entire amount of isolated RNA was reverse transcribed using the High Capacity cDNA Reverse Transcription Kit, so the sequenced TCRB transcripts were expressed ones. Naive, central memory and regulatory T cell samples underwent deep immunoSEQ sequencing, averaging about 3.57 million total reads per sample. Sorted cells were lysed in RLT buffer and RNA was extracted with DNase-treated RNeasy Micro or Mini kits, depending on cell number. To prevent cross-contamination, each cell subset was processed individually, whereas patient and healthy donor samples were processed jointly. The immunoSEQ multiplex PCR was used to amplify TCRB sequences from cDNA, generating 87-bp fragments that spanned the CDR3 region. Sequencing of the amplicons was done on the Illumina HiSeq platform. In the source study's methods: Synthetic template baselines were used to correct PCR bias computationally, reads within Hamming distance 2 were collapsed, and singletons that could not be merged were discarded. Reads were aligned to IMGT to assign V, D and J genes, CDR3 length, and insertions or deletions at six rearrangement sites. Within each subset, clonotype counts were normalized to sorted cell number, after which true diversity and Gini coefficients were computed with the tcR R package. Repertoire sharing was quantified using the overlap coefficient calculated on TCRB nucleotide sequences. What TCRdb holds here is the immuneACCESS table cut down to in-frame rearrangements. Part of the clones is not present; checked against another copy, under half of the missing clones reflect an unresolved V gene, and the others are unexplained. The V and J calls and the clone size are those of that table, but D and trimming were determined from the DNA. This sample gives 50,000 to 70,000 clones in total; about 47% of them show up just once. In total, the top ten clones hold 2% to 3% of the sample.

Results the study describes overall, beyond this receptor: Fewer insertions and more nucleotide deletions at VDJ recombination sites were observed in patients with type 1 diabetes, implying thymic rearrangement abnormalities. PCR may preferentially amplify shorter templates, but because patient and control samples were amplified and corrected together, any resulting skew would affect both groups equally. Because cDNA was sequenced instead of genomic DNA, highly expressing activated cells could be over-represented, though the groups showed no difference in activation or CD3 levels. In all four CD4+ subsets, TCRB CDR3 length was moderately but significantly shorter in type 1 diabetes patients. HLA sub-analyses involved small numbers of individuals, so any influence of HLA type on TCRB rearrangement remained unresolved. Naive, central memory and regulatory TCRB repertoires appeared to be more alike among patients than among healthy donors.

This clonotype originated in a middle-aged woman with type 1 diabetes. Source material: Tregs from blood. In the paper's terms, the cell subset or site label means: regulatory CD4+ T cells. The chain couples TRBV6-5 to TRBJ2-2; the D region possibly corresponds to TRBD1 (6 bases align). The DNA sequence is TGTGCCAGCAGTTACTCCGACAGGAGAACCGGGGAGCTGTTTTTT. Its translation is CASSYSDRRTGELFF.